The 18 T cell receptor beta chains reported below all come from one sample, sequenced in a study of blood T cell repertoires in COVID-19 (dated by TCRdb to about 2020). Library construction relied on the immunoSEQ multiplex PCR assay. The clones in this table, taken by TCRdb from immuneACCESS, are in-frame only. Not every clone is retained; where verified, under half of the shortfall comes from an unresolved V gene, and the cause of the rest is unknown. The sample table contains roughly 500,000 clones; only one count was recorded for 70% to 90% of them. Approximately 8% of the sample belongs to the ten largest clones. What was sequenced was PBMCs or T cells enriched from blood (not recorded which). These receptors came from a woman aged 55-75 years who had recovered from COVID-19.

The chain has TRBV6-1 and TRBJ1-1, with 7 bases identical to TRBD1. After removal of 3 bases from V and 1 base from J, the junction contained 8 bases not matched to a gene. The V gene's germline CDR1 is MNHNS and CDR2 SASEGT. The CDR3 length is 16 residues. The CDR3, as DNA: TGTGCCAGCAGTGACCGGCAGGGGGTGTCGAACACTGAAGCTTTCTTT. Amino acids: CASSDRQGVSNTEAFF.

The chain uses TRBV4-1 and TRBJ1-1, with D possibly matching TRBD1 (5 bases). The V and J ends lost 0 bases and 4 bases respectively, with 21 bases between them. This CDR3 comprises 18 residues. The V gene's germline CDR1 is MGHRA and CDR2 YSYEKL. The DNA of the CDR3 is TGCGCCAGCAGCCAAGAGAAGCCCCAACGCATCGGGGGCACTGAAGCTTTCTTT. Its protein is CASSQEKPQRIGGTEAFF.

The rearrangement uses TRBV20-1 and TRBJ1-2; no clear D. Germline CDR1 and CDR2: DFQATT and SNEGSKA (reference sequence). The V gene lost 5 bases and the J gene lost 5 bases, with 9 bases spanning the gap. This CDR3 is built from 11 residues. Written as DNA, the CDR3 is TGCAGTGCTGTCCTGCAGTATGGCTACACCTTC. It translates to CSAVLQYGYTF.

This chain links TRBV6-5 with TRBJ1-6; maybe TRBD1 (6 bases). Trimming shortened V by 0 bases and J by 7 bases, and 13 bases separated the two germline ends. Germline V gives CDR1 MNHEY, CDR2 SVGAGI. This CDR3 comprises 16 residues. The CDR3 spells CASSYSSGAVNSPLHF. The CDR3 bases are TGTGCCAGCAGTTACTCATCAGGGGCGGTCAATTCACCCCTCCACTTT.

The chain couples TRBV5-1 to TRBJ1-1, with D hard to call. CDR1 and CDR2 from the germline V gene are SGHRS and YFSETQ. The CDR3 is 14 residues long. The ends were cut back, 1 base at V and 6 bases at J, with 13 bases in the middle. The CDR3 DNA reads TGCGCCAGCAGCTTGTCGGGGATAGGAGCTGAAGCTTTCTTT. Its protein product is CASSLSGIGAEAFF.

The CDR3 loop reads CSVVPSAGETQYF. DNA of the CDR3: TGCAGCGTTGTCCCCTCTGCGGGAGAGACCCAGTACTTC. V gene TRBV29-1 combines with J gene TRBJ2-5; maybe TRBD2 (5 bases). Germline V CDR1 and CDR2: SQVTM, ANQGSEA. The V gene lost 4 bases and the J gene lost 4 bases, with 13 bases spanning the gap. This CDR3 has 13 residues.

J is TRBJ2-7 and V is TRBV6-5, with 7 bases that match TRBD1. Germline V lookup: CDR1 MNHEY, CDR2 SVGAGI. V trimming: 5 bases; J trimming: 3 bases; junction bases outside the gene matches: 7. This CDR3 contains 14 residues. The CDR3 protein is CASSPADRDYEQYF. As DNA, the CDR3 is TGTGCCAGCAGTCCCGCCGACAGGGACTACGAGCAGTACTTC.

The chain joins TRBV6-5 to TRBJ1-5; D is possibly TRBD1 (6 bases). This CDR3 contains 14 residues. Trimming shortened V by 4 bases and J by 3 bases, and 10 bases separated the two germline ends. The germline V gene encodes CDR1 MNHEY and CDR2 SVGAGI. The CDR3 region is CASSLWGLNQPQHF. The CDR3 region has the DNA TGTGCCAGCAGTTTGTGGGGGCTCAATCAGCCCCAGCATTTT.

This rearrangement joins TRBV3-1 (or the pseudogene TRBV3-2) to TRBJ2-7, with TRBD2 matching 12 bases. In germline, CDR1 is LGHDT, CDR2 YNNKEL (reference sequence). CDR3 size: 16 residues. V lost 2 bases, J lost 7 bases, and 9 bases stayed unmatched. CDR3 in DNA: TGTGCCAGCAGCCAACAGAGACTAGCGGGGGCGAGGGAGCAGTACTTC. This codes for CASSQQRLAGAREQYF.

This chain links TRBV27 with TRBJ2-1; 8 bases align to TRBD2. The germline V gene encodes CDR1 MNHEY and CDR2 SMNVEV (reference sequence). V lost 5 bases and J lost 1; bases outside the gene matches: 10. The CDR3 consists of 17 residues. This chain's CDR3 is CASSPRGGGLSYNEQFF. DNA of the CDR3: TGTGCCAGCAGTCCTCGGGGGGGAGGGCTATCCTACAATGAGCAGTTCTTC.

The chain links TRBV10-3 to TRBJ2-5; 9 bases agree with TRBD1. V shed 0 bases and J 2 bases; nucleotides not matched to a gene: 1. This CDR3 spans 15 amino acids. CDR1 is ENHRY, CDR2 SYGVKD, per germline. The CDR3 reads CAISESDRGQETQYF. As DNA, the CDR3 is TGTGCCATCAGTGAGTCCGACAGGGGGCAAGAGACCCAGTACTTC.

This clone was observed once. The chain employs TRBV7-9 and TRBJ1-6; perhaps TRBD1 as D (5 bases). Germline CDR1 and CDR2: SEHNR and FQNEAQ (reference sequence). V gave up 1 base and J gave up 11 bases, with 9 bases separating them. The length of the CDR3 is 13 residues. CDR3 loop: CASSLEEGPPLHF. In nucleotides, the CDR3 is TGTGCCAGCAGCTTAGAGGAGGGGCCACCCCTCCACTTT.

The chain employs TRBV24-1 and TRBJ2-3, with TRBD1 identical over 7 bases. V was clipped by 4 bases and J by 1 base; unmatched bases: 7. CDR1 and CDR2 (germline): KGHDR, SFDVKD. The length of the CDR3 is 16 residues. The CDR3 region has the DNA TGTGCCACCAGTGAGCCGACAGGGAAGGGCACAGATACGCAGTATTTT. Encoded protein: CATSEPTGKGTDTQYF.

Regarding this clone: The sample contains more than one DNA sequence encoding this CDR3. CDR3 loop: CASSQASGNTIYF. For the CDR3, the DNA is TGTGCCAGCAGCCAAGCATCTGGAAACACCATATATTTT. The V and J genes are TRBV3-1 (or the pseudogene TRBV3-2) and TRBJ1-3, with unresolved D. The CDR3 runs to 13 residues. CDR1 and CDR2 (germline): LGHDT, YNNKEL (reference sequence). V was clipped by 1 base and J by 1 base, with 2 bases between them.

The chain is built from TRBV3-1 (or the pseudogene TRBV3-2) and TRBJ1-1, with D unclear. Germline lookup yields CDR1 LGHDT and CDR2 YNNKEL (reference sequence). This CDR3 comprises 12 residues. Between the trimmed V and J ends, which lost 4 bases and 7 bases, there was a span of 10 bases. The CDR3 nucleotides read TGTGCCAGCAGCCCGGCGGGAGGTGAAGCTTTCTTT. It codes for CASSPAGGEAFF.

The gene calls are TRBV27 and TRBJ2-2; 10 nucleotides align to TRBD1. The CDR3 runs to 16 residues. After removal of 2 bases from V and 7 bases from J, the junction contained 7 bases not matched to a gene. The germline gives CDR1 MNHEY, CDR2 SMNVEV (reference sequence). This chain's CDR3 is CASSLTRQGAGGELFF. The CDR3 DNA is TGTGCCAGCAGTTTAACCCGACAGGGGGCCGGCGGGGAGCTGTTTTTT.

The J gene is TRBJ1-1, the V gene TRBV27; TRBD1 is a possible D gene (6 bases). Germline-derived CDR1 and CDR2 are MNHEY and SMNVEV (reference sequence). V shed 6 bases and J shed 0 bases, with 14 bases lying between them. The CDR3 spans 15 residues. In DNA form, the CDR3 reads TGTGCCAGCAGATCCACCGCAGGGGTGAACACTGAAGCTTTCTTT. Amino acids: CASRSTAGVNTEAFF.

The CDR3 region is CASSQGASGGVEQYF. For the CDR3, the DNA is TGCGCCAGCAGCCAGGGCGCTAGCGGGGGGGTCGAGCAGTACTTC. V and J are TRBV5-1 and TRBJ2-7, with 12 positions matching TRBD2. This CDR3 has 15 amino acids. Looked up from germline, CDR1 is SGHRS and CDR2 is YFSETQ. With 4 bases clipped from V and 6 bases from J, the junction kept 8 bases outside the gene matches.